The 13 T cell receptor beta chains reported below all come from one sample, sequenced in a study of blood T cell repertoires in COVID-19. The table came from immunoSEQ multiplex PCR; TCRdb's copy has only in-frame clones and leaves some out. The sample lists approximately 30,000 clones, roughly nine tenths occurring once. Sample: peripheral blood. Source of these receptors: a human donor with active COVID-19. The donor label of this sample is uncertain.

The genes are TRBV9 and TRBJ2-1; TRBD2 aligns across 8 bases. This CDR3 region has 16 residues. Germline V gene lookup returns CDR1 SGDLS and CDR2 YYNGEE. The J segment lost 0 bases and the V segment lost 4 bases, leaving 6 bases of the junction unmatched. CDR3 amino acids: CASSPRGGSSYNEQFF. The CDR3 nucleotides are TGTGCCAGCAGCCCCCGGGGGGGAAGCTCCTACAATGAGCAGTTCTTC.

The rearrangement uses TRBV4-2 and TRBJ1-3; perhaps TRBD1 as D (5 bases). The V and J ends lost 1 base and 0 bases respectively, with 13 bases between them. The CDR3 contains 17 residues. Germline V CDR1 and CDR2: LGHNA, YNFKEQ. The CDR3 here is CASSQGGGTGSGNTIYF. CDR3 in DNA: TGTGCCAGCAGCCAAGGGGGGGGGACGGGCTCTGGAAACACCATATATTTT.

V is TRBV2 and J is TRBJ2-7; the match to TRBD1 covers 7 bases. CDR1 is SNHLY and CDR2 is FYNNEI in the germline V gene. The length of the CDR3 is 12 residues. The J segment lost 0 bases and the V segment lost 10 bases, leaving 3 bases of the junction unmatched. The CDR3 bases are TGTGCCACGACAGGGAACTCCTACGAGCAGTACTTC. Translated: CATTGNSYEQYF.

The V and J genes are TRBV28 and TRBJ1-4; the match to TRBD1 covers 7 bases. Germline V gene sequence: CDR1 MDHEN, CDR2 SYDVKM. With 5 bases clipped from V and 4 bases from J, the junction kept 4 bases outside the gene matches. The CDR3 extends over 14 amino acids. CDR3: CASSRQGYNEKLFF. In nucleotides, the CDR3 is TGTGCCAGCAGTAGACAGGGTTATAATGAAAAACTGTTTTTT.

In DNA form, the CDR3 reads TGTGCCAGCAGCGTAGCTCTAGCGGGGGGAAATTACAATGAGCAGTTCTTC. Encoded protein: CASSVALAGGNYNEQFF. This chain uses TRBV9 with TRBJ2-1; 11 bases map to TRBD2. The germline gives CDR1 SGDLS, CDR2 YYNGEE. The V and J ends lost 0 bases and 4 bases, in that order; junction bases with no gene match: 6. This CDR3 region has 17 residues.

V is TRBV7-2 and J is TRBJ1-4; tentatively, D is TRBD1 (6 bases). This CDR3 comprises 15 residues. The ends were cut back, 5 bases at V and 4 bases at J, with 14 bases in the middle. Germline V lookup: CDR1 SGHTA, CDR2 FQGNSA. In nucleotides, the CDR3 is TGTGCCAGCAGCCCGACAGGTGTGGGTAATGAAAAACTGTTTTTT. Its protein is CASSPTGVGNEKLFF.

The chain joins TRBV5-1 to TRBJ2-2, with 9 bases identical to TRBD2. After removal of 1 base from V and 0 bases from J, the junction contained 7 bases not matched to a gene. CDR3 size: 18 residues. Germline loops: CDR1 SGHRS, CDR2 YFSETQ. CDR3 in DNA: TGCGCCAGCAGCTTGTATATAGCGGGGGCTACGAACACCGGGGAGCTGTTTTTT. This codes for CASSLYIAGATNTGELFF.

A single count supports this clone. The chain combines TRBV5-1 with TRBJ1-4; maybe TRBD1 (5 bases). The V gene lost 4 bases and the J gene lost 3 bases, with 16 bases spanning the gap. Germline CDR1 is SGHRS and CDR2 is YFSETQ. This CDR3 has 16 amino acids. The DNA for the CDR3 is TGCGCCAGCAGCGCGGGGCCCGGGGCCCCTAATGAAAAACTGTTTTTT. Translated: CASSAGPGAPNEKLFF.

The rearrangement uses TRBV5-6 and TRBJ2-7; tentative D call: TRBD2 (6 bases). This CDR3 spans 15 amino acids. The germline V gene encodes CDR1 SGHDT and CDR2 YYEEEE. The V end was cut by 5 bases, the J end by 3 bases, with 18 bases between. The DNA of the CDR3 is TGTGCCAGCAGGTTCGGGACTCAGACCTACTACGAGCAGTACTTC. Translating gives CASRFGTQTYYEQYF.

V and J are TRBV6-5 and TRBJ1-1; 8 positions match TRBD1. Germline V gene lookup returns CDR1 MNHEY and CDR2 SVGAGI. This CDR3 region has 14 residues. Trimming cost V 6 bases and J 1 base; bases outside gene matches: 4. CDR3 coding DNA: TGTGCCAGCAGGGGGGACAGGAAGAACACTGAAGCTTTCTTT. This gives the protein CASRGDRKNTEAFF.

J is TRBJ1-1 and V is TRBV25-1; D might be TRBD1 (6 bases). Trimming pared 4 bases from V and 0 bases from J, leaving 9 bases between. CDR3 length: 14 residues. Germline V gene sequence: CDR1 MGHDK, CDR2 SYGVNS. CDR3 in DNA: TGTGCCAGCAGTGTAGGGGGGGTGAACACTGAAGCTTTCTTT. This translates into CASSVGGVNTEAFF.

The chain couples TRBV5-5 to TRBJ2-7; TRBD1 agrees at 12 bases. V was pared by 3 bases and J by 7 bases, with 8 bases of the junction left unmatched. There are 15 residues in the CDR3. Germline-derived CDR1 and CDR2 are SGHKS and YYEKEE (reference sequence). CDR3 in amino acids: CASSSAGQGAREQYF. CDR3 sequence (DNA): TGTGCCAGCAGCTCAGCGGGACAGGGGGCTCGAGAGCAGTACTTC. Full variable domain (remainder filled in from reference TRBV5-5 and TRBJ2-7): DAGVTQSPTHLIKTRGQQVTLRCSPISGHKSVSWYQQVLGQGPQFIFQYYEKEERGRGNFPDRFSARQFPNYSSELNVNALLLGDSALYLCASSSAGQGAREQYFGPGTRLTVT.

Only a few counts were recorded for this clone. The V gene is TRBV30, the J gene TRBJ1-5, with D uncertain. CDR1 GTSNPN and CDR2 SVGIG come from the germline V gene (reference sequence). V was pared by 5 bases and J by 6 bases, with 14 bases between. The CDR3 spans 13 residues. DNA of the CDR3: TGTGCCTGGGGGGATTGGGAGGGTCAGCCCCAGCATTTT. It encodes CAWGDWEGQPQHF.